These 26 T cell receptor beta chains were sequenced from one sample in a study of graft-versus-host responses after intestinal transplantation. No antigen has been assigned to these receptors. Only in-frame clones appear in the TCRdb table, and some are missing; sequencing was by immunoSEQ multiplex PCR. Found here are roughly 120,000 clones, about 93% of them singletons; the top ten hold more than 0.095%. The sequences come from unstimulated CD4+ T cells sorted from spleen or lymph node cells, collected before intestinal transplant. Receptor source: a human donor who received an intestinal transplant.

The rearrangement links TRBV27 to TRBJ2-5; no firm D call. Trimming cost V 3 bases and J 2 bases, with 13 bases left between them. This CDR3 spans 15 amino acids. Germline V gene sequence: CDR1 MNHEY, CDR2 SMNVEV (reference sequence). CDR3 sequence reads: CASSLTYVHQETQYF. In nucleotides, the CDR3 is TGTGCCAGCAGTTTGACATACGTACATCAAGAGACCCAGTACTTC.

The rearrangement links TRBV5-1 to TRBJ2-3; D possibly matches TRBD1 or TRBD2 (6 bases each). Germline assignment: CDR1 SGHRS and CDR2 YFSETQ. The CDR3 runs to 15 residues. V lost 2 bases and J lost 8, with 18 bases in between. CDR3 nucleotide sequence: TGCGCCAGCAGCTTATCAGACGGGGGCGAGGGTACGCAGTATTTT. Residues: CASSLSDGGEGTQYF.

This clone was recorded only once. This chain connects TRBV2 to TRBJ1-2; 9 nucleotides match TRBD1. After removal of 10 bases from V and 4 bases from J, the junction contained 10 bases not matched to a gene. CDR3 length: 14 residues. Germline lookup yields CDR1 SNHLY and CDR2 FYNNEI. CDR3 nucleotides: TGTGCCACCAGGACAGGGGACCGAACCTATGGCTACACCTTC. Encoded protein: CATRTGDRTYGYTF.

CDR3 residues: CASSTRRTEAFF. As DNA, the CDR3 is TGTGCCAGTAGTACTCGTAGGACTGAAGCTTTCTTT. The rearrangement joins TRBV19 to TRBJ1-1; D unresolved. Deletions cut 4 bases from V and 5 bases from J, with 8 bases between. This CDR3 region has 12 residues. CDR1 and CDR2 from the germline V gene are LNHDA and SQIVND (reference sequence).

The chain joins TRBV6-1 to TRBJ2-7; the D is unclear. V was pared by 7 bases and J by 2 bases, with 9 bases between. The CDR3 has 12 amino acids. The germline CDR1 and CDR2 sequences are MNHNS and SASEGT. The CDR3 region has the DNA TGTGCCAGCAATAGCCCTACCTACGAGCAGTACTTC. It encodes CASNSPTYEQYF.

The V and J genes are TRBV29-1 and TRBJ2-3; D call uncertain. The CDR3 spans 13 residues. V was cut by 2 bases and J by 0 bases, with 6 bases left in between. From germline, CDR1 is SQVTM and CDR2 ANQGSEA. This CDR3 is CSVEPWSTDTQYF. The CDR3, as DNA: TGCAGCGTTGAACCCTGGAGCACAGATACGCAGTATTTT.

The genes are TRBV29-1 and TRBJ2-4; a possible D gene is TRBD2 (5 bases). V lost 5 bases and J 6 bases, leaving 8 bases between the germline ends. The CDR3 runs to 11 residues. Per germline, CDR1 SQVTM and CDR2 ANQGSEA. This CDR3 reads CSVYGGNIQYF. The CDR3 DNA follows: TGCAGCGTTTACGGAGGAAACATTCAGTACTTC. Variable domain in full (rest from reference TRBV29-1 and TRBJ2-4): SAVISQKPSRDICQRGTSLTIQCQVDSQVTMMFWYRQQPGQSLTLIATANQGSEATYESGFVIDKFPISRPNLTFSTLTVSNMSPEDSSIYLCSVYGGNIQYFGAGTRLSVL.

The rearrangement joins TRBV7-3 to TRBJ2-7; 8 nucleotides agree with TRBD1. CDR3 size: 15 residues. The germline V gene has CDR1 SGHTA and CDR2 FQGTGA. The trim removed 10 bases at V and 1 base at J, leaving 12 bases unmatched. The CDR3 nucleotides are TGTGCCACCAGTGAACTTGGGACAGGATCCTACGAGCAGTACTTC. Translation: CATSELGTGSYEQYF.

The rearrangement uses TRBV27 and TRBJ2-3; 10 nucleotides line up with TRBD2. CDR3 length: 17 amino acids. CDR1 is MNHEY, CDR2 SMNVEV, per germline (reference sequence). V shed 3 bases and J 5 bases; nucleotides not matched to a gene: 11. The CDR3 DNA is TGTGCCAGCAGTTTTCATCGAAGCGGGAGGGCCAGAGATACGCAGTATTTT. Its protein is CASSFHRSGRARDTQYF.

This clone was observed a single time. The genes are TRBV10-3 and TRBJ1-1; D gene ambiguous. This CDR3 is 14 amino acids long. Per the germline V gene, CDR1 is ENHRY and CDR2 is SYGVKD. Trimming took off 5 bases at V and 0 bases at J, with 10 bases between the two ends. Here the CDR3 reads CAISPHTMNTEAFF. The CDR3 DNA reads as TGTGCCATCAGTCCGCACACCATGAACACTGAAGCTTTCTTT.

The chain uses TRBV27 and TRBJ2-3, with 7 nucleotides matching TRBD2. The V gene end was trimmed by 6 bases and the J gene end by 3 bases; junction bases not matched to a gene: 3. This CDR3 spans 13 amino acids. In germline, CDR1 is MNHEY, CDR2 SMNVEV (reference sequence). In DNA form, the CDR3 reads TGTGCCAGCAGGGGGAGGGGTACAGATACGCAGTATTTT. Translating gives CASRGRGTDTQYF.

The gene calls are TRBV7-2 and TRBJ1-2; D gene uncertain. The germline gives CDR1 SGHTA, CDR2 FQGNSA. The CDR3 is 13 residues long. The V end was cut by 4 bases, the J end by 4 bases, with 10 bases between. CDR3 bases: TGTGCCAGCAGCTCCTTCAGGACCTATGGCTACACCTTC. Its protein product is CASSSFRTYGYTF.

This sequence joins TRBV10-3 and TRBJ2-1, with a possible D match to TRBD2 (5 bases). The V gene's germline CDR1 is ENHRY and CDR2 SYGVKD. This CDR3 spans 14 amino acids. V was clipped by 3 bases and J by 5 bases, with 11 bases between them. This chain's CDR3 is CAISDRRADNEQFF. The CDR3 coding sequence is TGTGCCATCAGTGACCGTAGAGCGGACAATGAGCAGTTCTTC.

The rearrangement uses TRBV6-1 and TRBJ1-5; D ambiguous. Per germline, CDR1 MNHNS and CDR2 SASEGT. V was clipped by 9 bases and J by 6 bases, with 15 bases between them. The CDR3 totals 13 residues. CDR3 sequence reads: CASAQVLVQPQHF. The CDR3 DNA sequence: TGTGCCAGTGCGCAGGTCTTGGTTCAGCCCCAGCATTTT.

This chain joins TRBV7-3 and TRBJ2-1, with TRBD2 identical over 10 bases. The CDR3 extends over 19 amino acids. The germline CDR1 and CDR2 sequences are SGHTA and FQGTGA. Losses at the gene ends were 3 bases for V and 0 bases for J; bases not matched to a gene: 11. This CDR3 is CASSFEREGSLSSYNEQFF. The DNA for the CDR3 is TGTGCCAGCAGCTTCGAGCGGGAGGGTTCCCTCAGCTCCTACAATGAGCAGTTCTTC. The complete variable domain, with remaining parts taken from reference TRBV7-3 and TRBJ2-1, reads GAGVSQTPSNKVTEKGKYVELRCDPISGHTALYWYRQSLGQGPEFLIYFQGTGAADDSGLPNDRFFAVRPEGSVSTLKIQRTERGDSAVYLCASSFEREGSLSSYNEQFFGPGTRLTVL.

V usage is TRBV30 and J usage is TRBJ1-1; a weak D match, TRBD1 (5 bases). Germline CDR1 and CDR2: GTSNPN and SVGIG (reference sequence). V lost 0 bases to trimming and J lost 3 bases, with 8 bases between them. CDR3 length: 13 residues. In nucleotides, the CDR3 is TGTGCCTGGAGTGTGGGGGGGGACACTGAAGCTTTCTTT. Its protein is CAWSVGGDTEAFF.

The chain couples TRBV11-2 to TRBJ2-1; 11 nucleotides match TRBD1. Germline V gene sequence: CDR1 SGHAT, CDR2 FQNNGV. V was clipped by 5 bases and J by 4 bases; unmatched bases: 4. This CDR3 comprises 15 residues. For the CDR3, the DNA is TGTGCCAGCAGCCTGGGACAGGGGGAGTACAATGAGCAGTTCTTC. It specifies CASSLGQGEYNEQFF.

This clone is a singleton in its sample. The same CDR3 can be traced to other DNA sequences in this sample. The chain uses TRBV10-3 and TRBJ2-7; D call uncertain. Trimming took 2 bases from V and 3 from J, leaving 8 bases between them. Germline V lookup: CDR1 ENHRY, CDR2 SYGVKD. The CDR3 covers 13 residues. The CDR3 DNA is TGTGCCATCAGTGAGGATAGGGACTACGAGCAGTACTTC. This gives the protein CAISEDRDYEQYF.

J is TRBJ1-5 and V is TRBV19; weak D call: TRBD1 (6 bases). CDR1 is LNHDA, CDR2 SQIVND, per germline (reference sequence). The CDR3 covers 14 residues. The V and J ends lost 8 bases and 3 bases respectively, with 14 bases between them. For the CDR3, the DNA is TGTGCCAGTGGGGAGGCAGGGGTCAATCAGCCCCAGCATTTT. Translating it yields CASGEAGVNQPQHF.

The chain links TRBV6-5 to TRBJ1-2; 7 nucleotides match TRBD1. With 5 bases clipped from V and 4 bases from J, the junction kept 10 bases outside the gene matches. There are 15 residues in the CDR3. Germline V gene lookup returns CDR1 MNHEY and CDR2 SVGAGI. In DNA form, the CDR3 reads TGTGCCAGCAGTAAAACGATACAGGGGCTCTATGGCTACACCTTC. This sequence encodes CASSKTIQGLYGYTF.

The rearrangement joins TRBV28 to TRBJ1-6; 7 bases map to TRBD1. Germline V gene sequence: CDR1 MDHEN, CDR2 SYDVKM. The CDR3 extends over 15 amino acids. V shed 5 bases and J 3 bases; nucleotides not matched to a gene: 4. Here the CDR3 reads CASSLDRVYNSPLHF. CDR3 nucleotide sequence: TGTGCCAGCAGTCTCGACAGGGTCTATAATTCACCCCTCCACTTT.

CDR3 bases: TGTGCCAGCAGCTTGGACGGGGGCACAGATACGCAGTATTTT. Translation: CASSLDGGTDTQYF. The rearrangement links TRBV11-2 to TRBJ2-3; possibly TRBD2 for D (5 bases). V lost 3 bases, J lost 1 base, and 8 bases lay in between. The CDR3 has 14 residues. Looked up from germline, CDR1 is SGHAT and CDR2 is FQNNGV.

The rearrangement links TRBV27 to TRBJ1-5; unclear D gene. Germline V gene sequence: CDR1 MNHEY, CDR2 SMNVEV (reference sequence). The V end lost 5 bases, the J end lost 6 bases, and 17 bases lay between the germline ends. This CDR3 region has 15 residues. CDR3 region: CASSLIASGTQPQHF. The CDR3 nucleotides read TGTGCCAGCAGTCTAATTGCCAGCGGAACTCAGCCCCAGCATTTT.

This clone has just one count. This chain joins TRBV5-1 and TRBJ2-2; D perhaps matches TRBD1 (5 bases). CDR3 length: 16 amino acids. Trimming left V 3 bases short and J 8 bases short, with 20 bases between. The germline CDR1 and CDR2 sequences are SGHRS and YFSETQ. The CDR3 sequence: CASSSTVTPQTGELFF. CDR3 sequence (DNA): TGCGCCAGCAGCTCGACAGTTACCCCCCAAACGGGGGAGCTGTTTTTT.

The rearrangement uses TRBV6-5 and TRBJ1-4, with D perhaps TRBD1 (5 bases). The CDR3 consists of 13 residues. In germline, CDR1 is MNHEY, CDR2 SVGAGI. Trimming removed 7 bases at V and 7 bases at J, with 13 bases between. CDR3 in DNA: TGTGCCAGCAACATCCAGGGAGCTGAAAAACTGTTTTTT. As protein: CASNIQGAEKLFF.

The V and J genes are TRBV9 and TRBJ2-1; 10 bases are shared with TRBD1. Trimming took 3 bases from V and 7 from J; bases not matched to a gene: 7. Germline V gene lookup returns CDR1 SGDLS and CDR2 YYNGEE. The CDR3 totals 15 residues. CDR3 sequence: CASSATGGRKNEQFF. The CDR3 DNA is TGTGCCAGCAGCGCGACAGGGGGCAGAAAGAATGAGCAGTTCTTC.